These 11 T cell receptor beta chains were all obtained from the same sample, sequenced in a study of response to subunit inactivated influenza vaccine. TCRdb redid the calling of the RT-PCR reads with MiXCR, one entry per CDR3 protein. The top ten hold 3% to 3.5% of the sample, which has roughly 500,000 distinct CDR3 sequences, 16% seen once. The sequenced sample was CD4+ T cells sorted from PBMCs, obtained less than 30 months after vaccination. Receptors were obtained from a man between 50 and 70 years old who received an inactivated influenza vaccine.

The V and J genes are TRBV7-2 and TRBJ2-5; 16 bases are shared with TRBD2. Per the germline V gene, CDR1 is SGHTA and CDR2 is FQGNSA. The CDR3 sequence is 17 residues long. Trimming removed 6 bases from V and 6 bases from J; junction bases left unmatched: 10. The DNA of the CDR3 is TGTGCCAGCAGTGGAGGGACTAGCGGGAGGGCCTGGAAGACCCAGTACTTC. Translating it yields CASSGGTSGRAWKTQYF.

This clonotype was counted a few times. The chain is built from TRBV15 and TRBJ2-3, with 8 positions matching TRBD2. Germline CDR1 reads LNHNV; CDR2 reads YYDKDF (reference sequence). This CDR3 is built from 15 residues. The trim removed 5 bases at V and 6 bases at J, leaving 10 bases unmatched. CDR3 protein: CATSRPGLVEDTQYF. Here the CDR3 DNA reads TGTGCCACCAGCCGACCGGGACTAGTCGAGGATACGCAGTATTTT.

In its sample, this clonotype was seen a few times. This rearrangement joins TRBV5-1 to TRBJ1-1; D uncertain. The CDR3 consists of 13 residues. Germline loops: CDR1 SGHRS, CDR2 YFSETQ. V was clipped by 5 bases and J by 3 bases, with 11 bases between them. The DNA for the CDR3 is TGCGCCAGCAGTCCCGACGAGTACACTGAAGCTTTCTTT. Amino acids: CASSPDEYTEAFF.

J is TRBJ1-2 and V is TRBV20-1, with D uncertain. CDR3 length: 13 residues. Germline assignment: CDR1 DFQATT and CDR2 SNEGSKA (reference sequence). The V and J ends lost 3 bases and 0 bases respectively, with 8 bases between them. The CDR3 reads CSASVAANYGYTF. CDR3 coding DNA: TGCAGTGCTAGCGTGGCCGCTAACTATGGCTACACCTTC.

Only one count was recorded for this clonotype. CDR3 loop: CASSFGTGPNEQFF. In DNA, the CDR3 is TGCGCCAGCAGTTTCGGGACAGGGCCTAATGAGCAGTTCTTC. The V call is TRBV5-1, the J call TRBJ2-1, with TRBD1 identical over 9 bases. The CDR3 loop spans 14 amino acids. In germline, CDR1 is SGHRS, CDR2 YFSETQ. J lost 7 bases, V lost 5 bases, and 7 bases had no gene match.

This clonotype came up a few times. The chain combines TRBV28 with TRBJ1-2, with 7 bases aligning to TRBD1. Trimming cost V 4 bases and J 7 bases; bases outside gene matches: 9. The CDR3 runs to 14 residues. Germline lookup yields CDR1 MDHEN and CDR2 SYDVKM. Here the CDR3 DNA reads TGTGCCAGCAGTTCTCCCGGGACAGAGAGTGGCTACACCTTC. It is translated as CASSSPGTESGYTF.

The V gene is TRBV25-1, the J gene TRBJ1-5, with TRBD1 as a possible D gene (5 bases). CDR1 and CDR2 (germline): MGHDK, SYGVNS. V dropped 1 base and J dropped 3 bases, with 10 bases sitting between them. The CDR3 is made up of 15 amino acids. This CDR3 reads CASSESGVDNQPQHF. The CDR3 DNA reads TGTGCCAGCAGTGAATCGGGGGTGGACAATCAGCCCCAGCATTTT. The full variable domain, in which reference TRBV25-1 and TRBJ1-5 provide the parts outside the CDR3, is EADIYQTPRYLVIGTGKKITLECSQTMGHDKMYWYQQDPGMELHLIHYSYGVNSTEKGDLSSESTVSRIRTEHFPLTLESARPSHTSQYLCASSESGVDNQPQHFGDGTRLSIL.

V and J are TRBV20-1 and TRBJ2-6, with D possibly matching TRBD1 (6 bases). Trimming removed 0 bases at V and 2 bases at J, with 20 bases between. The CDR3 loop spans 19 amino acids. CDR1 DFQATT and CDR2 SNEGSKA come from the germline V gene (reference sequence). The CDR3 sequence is CSARDMAGNRVAGANVLTF. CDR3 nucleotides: TGCAGTGCTAGAGATATGGCTGGGAACAGGGTGGCTGGGGCCAACGTCCTGACTTTC.

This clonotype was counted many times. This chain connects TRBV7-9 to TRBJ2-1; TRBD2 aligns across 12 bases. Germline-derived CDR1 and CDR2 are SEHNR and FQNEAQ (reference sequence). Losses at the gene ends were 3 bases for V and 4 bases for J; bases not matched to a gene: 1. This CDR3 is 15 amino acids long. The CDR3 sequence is CASSFTSGGYNEQFF. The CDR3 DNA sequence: TGTGCCAGCAGCTTTACTAGCGGGGGGTACAATGAGCAGTTCTTC. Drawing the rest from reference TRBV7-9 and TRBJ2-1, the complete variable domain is DTGVSQNPRHKITKRGQNVTFRCDPISEHNRLYWYRQTLGQGPEFLTYFQNEAQLEKSRLLSDRFSAERPKGSFSTLEIQRTEQGDSAMYLCASSFTSGGYNEQFFGPGTRLTVL.

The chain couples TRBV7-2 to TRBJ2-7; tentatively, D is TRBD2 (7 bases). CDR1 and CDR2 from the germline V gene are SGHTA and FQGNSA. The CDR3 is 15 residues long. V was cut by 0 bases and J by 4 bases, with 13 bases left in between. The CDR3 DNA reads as TGTGCCAGCAGCTTAGCGTTACAGGGAGGGTACGAGCAGTACTTC. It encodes CASSLALQGGYEQYF.

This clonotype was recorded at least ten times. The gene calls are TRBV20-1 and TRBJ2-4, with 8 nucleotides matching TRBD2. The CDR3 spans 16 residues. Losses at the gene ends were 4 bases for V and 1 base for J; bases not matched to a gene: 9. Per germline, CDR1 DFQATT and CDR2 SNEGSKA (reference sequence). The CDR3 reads CSAKREHRGAKNIQYF. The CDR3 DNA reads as TGCAGTGCTAAGCGGGAGCATCGGGGGGCCAAAAACATTCAGTACTTC.